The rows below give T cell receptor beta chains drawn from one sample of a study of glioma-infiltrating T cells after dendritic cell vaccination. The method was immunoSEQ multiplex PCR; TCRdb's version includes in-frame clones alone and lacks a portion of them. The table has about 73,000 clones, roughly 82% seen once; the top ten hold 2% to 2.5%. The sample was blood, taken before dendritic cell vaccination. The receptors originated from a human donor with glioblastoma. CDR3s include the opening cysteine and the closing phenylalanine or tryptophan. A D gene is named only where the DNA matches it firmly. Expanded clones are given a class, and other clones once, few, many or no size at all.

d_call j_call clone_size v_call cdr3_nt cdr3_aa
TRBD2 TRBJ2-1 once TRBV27 TGTGCCAGCAGTTTATGGTCAGCTAGCGGGAGTGATGAGCAGTTCTTC CASSLWSASGSDEQFF
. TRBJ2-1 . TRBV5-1 TGCGCCAGCAGCTTGGTCGGACGCCGAGCGGACAATGAGCAGTTCTTC CASSLVGRRADNEQFF
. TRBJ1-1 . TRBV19 TGTGCCAGTAGTATCCAGGGGAACACTGAAGCTTTCTTT CASSIQGNTEAFF
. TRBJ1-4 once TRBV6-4 TGTGCCAGCAGTGAACGGGGGGCATCTAATGAAAAACTGTTTTTT CASSERGASNEKLFF
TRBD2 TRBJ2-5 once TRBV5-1 TGCGCCAGCAGCCCAGGACTAGCGAGAGAGACCCAGTACTTC CASSPGLARETQYF
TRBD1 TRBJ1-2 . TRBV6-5 TGTGCCAGCAGTTCTAAGAGTACCCGGGACAGTGATGGCTACACCTTC CASSSKSTRDSDGYTF
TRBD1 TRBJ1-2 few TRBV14 TGTGCCAGCAGCCAGGAATCCGGGACAGGGGCCGGCTACACCTTC CASSQESGTGAGYTF
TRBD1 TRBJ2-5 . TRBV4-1 TGCGCCAGCTCATCTGGGACAGGGGGCATTTGGGAGACCCAGTACTTC CASSSGTGGIWETQYF
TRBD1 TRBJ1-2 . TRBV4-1 TGCGCCAGCAGCCAGGCCGGACAGGGTAACTATGGCTACACCTTC CASSQAGQGNYGYTF
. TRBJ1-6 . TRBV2 TGTGCCAGCAGTGGATGGCTCGATTTATCACCCCTCCACTTT CASSGWLDLSPLHF
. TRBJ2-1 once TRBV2 TGTGCCAGCAGTCCATACAATGAGCAGTTCTTC CASSPYNEQFF
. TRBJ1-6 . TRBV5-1 TGCGCCAGCAGCTTGGCCGGCGACAGCAAATTATATAATTCACCCCTCCACTTT CASSLAGDSKLYNSPLHF
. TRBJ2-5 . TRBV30 TGTGCCTGGACAGTGGCCCAAGAGACCCAGTACTTC CAWTVAQETQYF
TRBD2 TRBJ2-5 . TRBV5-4 TGTGCCAGCAGCTCATCACTAGCGGGAGCTGGAGAGACCCAGTACTTC CASSSSLAGAGETQYF
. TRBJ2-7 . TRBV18 TGTGCCAGCTCACCAAGACAGATGACCGCATCCGAGCAGTACTTC CASSPRQMTASEQYF